The rows below give T cell receptor beta chains drawn from one sample of a study of blood T cell repertoires in COVID-19. The data were produced by immunoSEQ multiplex PCR, yet TCRdb's version contains in-frame clones alone and is incomplete. The table shows over 400,000 clones, with around 86% occurring only once. Material: peripheral blood. Receptors were obtained from a woman aged 30 to 39 with active or convalescent COVID-19. Both conserved end residues are part of each CDR3. A D gene is named only where the DNA matches it firmly. Where a row states a size, it is once, few, many or the class of an expanded clone; other rows omit it.

abundance: -
v_gene: TRBV5-6
j_gene: TRBJ2-7
d_gene: TRBD2
CDR3nt: TGTGCCAGCCGCGGGAGGGGGCGGGAATACGAGCAGTACTTC
CDR3aa: CASRGRGREYEQYF

abundance: once
v_gene: TRBV5-1
j_gene: TRBJ2-1
d_gene: TRBD2
CDR3nt: TGCGCCAGCAGCTTGGTTAGCGGGACGTACAATGAGCAGTTCTTC
CDR3aa: CASSLVSGTYNEQFF

abundance: -
v_gene: TRBV7-9
j_gene: TRBJ2-6
d_gene: TRBD2
CDR3nt: TGTGCCAGCAGCTTCCCGACTAGCGGGGGGGCCATGGGGGCCAACGTCCTGACTTTC
CDR3aa: CASSFPTSGGAMGANVLTF

abundance: -
v_gene: TRBV18
j_gene: TRBJ2-1
d_gene: -
CDR3nt: TGTGCCAGCTCACCAAGTCCGGGCGGGGCCAATGAGCAGTTCTTC
CDR3aa: CASSPSPGGANEQFF

abundance: -
v_gene: TRBV27
j_gene: TRBJ2-7
d_gene: -
CDR3nt: TGTGCCAGCAGGGGCCTTACCTCCTACGAGCAGTACTTC
CDR3aa: CASRGLTSYEQYF

abundance: -
v_gene: TRBV14
j_gene: TRBJ2-1
d_gene: -
CDR3nt: TGTGCCAGCAGCCAGTTTACACTAGGAGAATACAATGAGCAGTTCTTC
CDR3aa: CASSQFTLGEYNEQFF

abundance: -
v_gene: TRBV4-1
j_gene: TRBJ1-5
d_gene: -
CDR3nt: TGCGCCAGCAGCCAAGAATCGACAGCGAATAGCAATCAGCCCCAGCATTTT
CDR3aa: CASSQESTANSNQPQHF

abundance: once
v_gene: TRBV5-8
j_gene: TRBJ2-7
d_gene: -
CDR3nt: TGTGCCAGCAGCTTGGGTCCAGGGTTTTCCTACGAGCAGTACTTC
CDR3aa: CASSLGPGFSYEQYF

abundance: few
v_gene: TRBV5-1
j_gene: TRBJ1-1
d_gene: -
CDR3nt: TGCGCCAGCTCGGGGGGACAGAACACTGAAGCTTTCTTT
CDR3aa: CASSGGQNTEAFF

abundance: -
v_gene: TRBV28
j_gene: TRBJ2-1
d_gene: -
CDR3nt: TGTGCCAGCAGTCAAAGGACTGTAGGGGGTCCCCTGTACAATGAGCAGTTCTTC
CDR3aa: CASSQRTVGGPLYNEQFF

abundance: -
v_gene: TRBV5-8
j_gene: TRBJ2-1
d_gene: -
CDR3nt: TGTGCCAGCAGCCCGGGGACATCTCTGTACAATGAGCAGTTCTTC
CDR3aa: CASSPGTSLYNEQFF

abundance: -
v_gene: TRBV5-4
j_gene: TRBJ2-7
d_gene: TRBD1
CDR3nt: TGTGCCAGCAGCCCCTGGGACAGGGTTTACGAGCAGTACTTC
CDR3aa: CASSPWDRVYEQYF

abundance: few
v_gene: TRBV4-2
j_gene: TRBJ1-4
d_gene: -
CDR3nt: TGTGCCAGCAGCCAAGAGATTACAGGGACCGCAACTAATGAAAAACTGTTTTTT
CDR3aa: CASSQEITGTATNEKLFF

abundance: -
v_gene: TRBV7-2
j_gene: TRBJ2-5
d_gene: TRBD2
CDR3nt: TGTGCCAGCAGTTTAACCGGGGGGGCCGGAGAGACCCAGTACTTC
CDR3aa: CASSLTGGAGETQYF

abundance: -
v_gene: TRBV4-2
j_gene: TRBJ2-7
d_gene: -
CDR3nt: TGTGCCAGCAGCCAAGGTGCCAGTCCCGAGCAGTACTTC
CDR3aa: CASSQGASPEQYF

abundance: -
v_gene: TRBV10-3
j_gene: TRBJ1-1
d_gene: -
CDR3nt: TGTGCCATCAGTGCGGGGGGAGTGAACACTGAAGCTTTCTTT
CDR3aa: CAISAGGVNTEAFF

abundance: -
v_gene: TRBV6-1
j_gene: TRBJ1-1
d_gene: -
CDR3nt: TGTGCCAGCAGTGACAGGGCAGGCACTGAAGCTTTCTTT
CDR3aa: CASSDRAGTEAFF

abundance: once
v_gene: TRBV27
j_gene: TRBJ1-4
d_gene: -
CDR3nt: TGTGCCAGCAGAGGAGTGGGCGCGGGGACTAATGAAAAACTGTTTTTT
CDR3aa: CASRGVGAGTNEKLFF

abundance: -
v_gene: TRBV25-1
j_gene: TRBJ1-1
d_gene: TRBD1
CDR3nt: TGTGCCAGCATTCCGCAGGCGGGGCAGGGGGCAATGGGGACTGAAGCTTTCTTT
CDR3aa: CASIPQAGQGAMGTEAFF

abundance: -
v_gene: TRBV19
j_gene: TRBJ1-6
d_gene: TRBD1
CDR3nt: TGTGCCAGTAGCATGGGACAGGGGAAATCACCCCTCCACTTT
CDR3aa: CASSMGQGKSPLHF